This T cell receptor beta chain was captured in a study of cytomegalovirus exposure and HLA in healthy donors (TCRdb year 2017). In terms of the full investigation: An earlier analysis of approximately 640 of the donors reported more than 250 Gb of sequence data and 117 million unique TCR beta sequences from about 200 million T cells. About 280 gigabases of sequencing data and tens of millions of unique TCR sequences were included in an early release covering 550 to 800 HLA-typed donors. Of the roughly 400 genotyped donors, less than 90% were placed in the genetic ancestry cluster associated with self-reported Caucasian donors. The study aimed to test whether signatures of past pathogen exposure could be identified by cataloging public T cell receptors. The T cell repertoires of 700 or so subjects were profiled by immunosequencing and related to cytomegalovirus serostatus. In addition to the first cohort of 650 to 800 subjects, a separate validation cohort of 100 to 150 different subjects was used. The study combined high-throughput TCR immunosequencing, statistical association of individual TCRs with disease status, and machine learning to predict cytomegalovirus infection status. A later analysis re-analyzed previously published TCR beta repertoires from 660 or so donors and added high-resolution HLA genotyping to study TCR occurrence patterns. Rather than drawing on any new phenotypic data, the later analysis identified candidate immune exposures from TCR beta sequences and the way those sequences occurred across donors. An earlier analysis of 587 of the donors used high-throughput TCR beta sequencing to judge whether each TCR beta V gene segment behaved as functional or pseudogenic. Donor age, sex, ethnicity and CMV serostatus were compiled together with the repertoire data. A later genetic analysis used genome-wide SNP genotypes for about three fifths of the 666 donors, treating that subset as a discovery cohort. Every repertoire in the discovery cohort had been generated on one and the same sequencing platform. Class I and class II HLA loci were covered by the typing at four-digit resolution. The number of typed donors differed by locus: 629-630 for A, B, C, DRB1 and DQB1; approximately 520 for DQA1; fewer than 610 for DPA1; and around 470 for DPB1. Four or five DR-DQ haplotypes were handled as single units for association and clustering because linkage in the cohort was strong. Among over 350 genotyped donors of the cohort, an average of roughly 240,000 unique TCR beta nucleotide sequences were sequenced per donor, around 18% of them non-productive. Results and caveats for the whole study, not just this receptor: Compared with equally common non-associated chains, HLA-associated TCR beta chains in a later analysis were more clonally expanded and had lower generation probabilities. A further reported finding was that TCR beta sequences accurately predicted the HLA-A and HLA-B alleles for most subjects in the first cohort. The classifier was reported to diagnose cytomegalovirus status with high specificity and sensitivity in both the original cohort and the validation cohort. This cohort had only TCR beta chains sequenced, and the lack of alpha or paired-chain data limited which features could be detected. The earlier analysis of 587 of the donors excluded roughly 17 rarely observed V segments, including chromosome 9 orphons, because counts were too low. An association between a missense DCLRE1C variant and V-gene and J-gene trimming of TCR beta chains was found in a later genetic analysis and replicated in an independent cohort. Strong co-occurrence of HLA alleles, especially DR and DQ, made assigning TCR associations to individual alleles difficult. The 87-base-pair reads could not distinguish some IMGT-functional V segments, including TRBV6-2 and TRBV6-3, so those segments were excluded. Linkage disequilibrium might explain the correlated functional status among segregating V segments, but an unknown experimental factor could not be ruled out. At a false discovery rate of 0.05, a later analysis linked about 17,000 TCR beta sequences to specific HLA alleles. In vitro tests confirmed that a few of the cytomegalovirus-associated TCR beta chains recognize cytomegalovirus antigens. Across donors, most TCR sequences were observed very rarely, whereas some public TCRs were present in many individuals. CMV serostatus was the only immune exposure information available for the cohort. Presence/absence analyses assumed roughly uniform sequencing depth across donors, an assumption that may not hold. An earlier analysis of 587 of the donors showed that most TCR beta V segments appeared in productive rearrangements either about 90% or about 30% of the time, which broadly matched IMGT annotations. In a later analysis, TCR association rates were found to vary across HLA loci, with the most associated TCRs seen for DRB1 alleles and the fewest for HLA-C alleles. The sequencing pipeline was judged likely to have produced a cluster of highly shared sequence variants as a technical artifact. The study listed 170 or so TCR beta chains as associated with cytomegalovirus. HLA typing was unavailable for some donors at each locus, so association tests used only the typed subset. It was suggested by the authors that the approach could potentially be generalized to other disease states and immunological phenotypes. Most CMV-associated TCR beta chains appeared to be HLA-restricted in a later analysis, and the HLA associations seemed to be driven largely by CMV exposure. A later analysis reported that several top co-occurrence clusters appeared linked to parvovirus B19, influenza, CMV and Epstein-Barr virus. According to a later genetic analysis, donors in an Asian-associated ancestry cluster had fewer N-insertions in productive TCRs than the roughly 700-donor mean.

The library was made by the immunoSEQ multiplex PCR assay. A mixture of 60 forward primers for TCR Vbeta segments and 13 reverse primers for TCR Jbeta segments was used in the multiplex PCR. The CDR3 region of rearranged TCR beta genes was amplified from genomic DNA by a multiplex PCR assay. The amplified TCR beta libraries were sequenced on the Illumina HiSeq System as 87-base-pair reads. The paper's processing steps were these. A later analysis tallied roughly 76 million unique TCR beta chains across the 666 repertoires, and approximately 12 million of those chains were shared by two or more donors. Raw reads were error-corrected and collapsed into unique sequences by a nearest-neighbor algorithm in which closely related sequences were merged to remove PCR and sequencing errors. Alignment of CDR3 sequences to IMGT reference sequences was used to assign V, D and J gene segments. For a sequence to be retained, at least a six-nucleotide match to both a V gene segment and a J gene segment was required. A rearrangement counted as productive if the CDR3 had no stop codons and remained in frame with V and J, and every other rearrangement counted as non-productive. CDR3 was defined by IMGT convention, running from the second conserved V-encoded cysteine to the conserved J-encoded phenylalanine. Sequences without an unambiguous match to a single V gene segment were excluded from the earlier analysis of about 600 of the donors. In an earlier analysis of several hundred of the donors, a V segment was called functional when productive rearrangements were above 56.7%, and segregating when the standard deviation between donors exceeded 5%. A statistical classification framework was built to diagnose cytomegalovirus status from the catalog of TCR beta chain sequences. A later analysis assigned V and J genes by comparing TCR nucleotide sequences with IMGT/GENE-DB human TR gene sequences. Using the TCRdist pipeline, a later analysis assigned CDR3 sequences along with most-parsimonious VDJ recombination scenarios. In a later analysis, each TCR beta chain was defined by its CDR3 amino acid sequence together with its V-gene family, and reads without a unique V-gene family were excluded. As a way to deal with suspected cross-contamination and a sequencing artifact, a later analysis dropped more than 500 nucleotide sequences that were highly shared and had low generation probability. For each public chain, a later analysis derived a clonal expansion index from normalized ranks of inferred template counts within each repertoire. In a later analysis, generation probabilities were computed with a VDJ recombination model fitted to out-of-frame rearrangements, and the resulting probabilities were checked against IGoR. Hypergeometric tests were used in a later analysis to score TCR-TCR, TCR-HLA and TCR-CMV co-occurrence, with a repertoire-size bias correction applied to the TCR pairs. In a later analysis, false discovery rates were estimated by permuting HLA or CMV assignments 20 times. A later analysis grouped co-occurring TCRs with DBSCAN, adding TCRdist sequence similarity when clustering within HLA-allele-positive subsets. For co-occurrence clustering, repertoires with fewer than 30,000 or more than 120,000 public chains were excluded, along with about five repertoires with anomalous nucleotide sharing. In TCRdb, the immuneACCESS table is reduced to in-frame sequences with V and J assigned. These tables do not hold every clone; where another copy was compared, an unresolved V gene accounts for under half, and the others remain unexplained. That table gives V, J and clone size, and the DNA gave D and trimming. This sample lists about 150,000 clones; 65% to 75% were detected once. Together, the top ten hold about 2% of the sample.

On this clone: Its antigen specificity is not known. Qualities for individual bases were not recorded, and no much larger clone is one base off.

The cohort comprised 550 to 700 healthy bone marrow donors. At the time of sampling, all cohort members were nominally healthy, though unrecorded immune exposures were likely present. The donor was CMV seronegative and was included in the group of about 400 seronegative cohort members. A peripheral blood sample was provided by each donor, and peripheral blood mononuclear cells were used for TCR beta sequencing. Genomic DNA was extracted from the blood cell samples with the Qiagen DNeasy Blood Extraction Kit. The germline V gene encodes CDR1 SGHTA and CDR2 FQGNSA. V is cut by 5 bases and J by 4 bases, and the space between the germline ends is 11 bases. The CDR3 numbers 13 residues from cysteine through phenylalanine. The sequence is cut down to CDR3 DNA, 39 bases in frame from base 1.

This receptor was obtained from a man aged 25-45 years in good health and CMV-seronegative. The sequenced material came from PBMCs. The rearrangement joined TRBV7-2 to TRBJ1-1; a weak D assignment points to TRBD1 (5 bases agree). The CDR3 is CASSLDIVTEAFF. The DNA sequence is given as TGTGCCAGCAGCCTGGACATCGTCACTGAAGCTTTCTTT.